The T cell receptor (beta chain) described here comes from a study of blood T cells in healthy people across ages (dated by TCRdb to the mid-2010s). Regarding the complete study: In model experiments, roughly one uniquely barcoded TCR beta cDNA molecule per two T cells was captured by template switching. Using deep sequencing normalized with unique cDNA molecular identifiers, the study measured how TCR beta repertoire diversity changes with age. For two donors (one aged 18 to 29 and one aged 80 or older), the study analyzed two additional independent replicas of 1 million unique cDNA reads from the same blood draw. The donors were divided into four age groups: young (average around 16 years), middle-aged (under 40), aged (approximately 62) and long-lived (82). To avoid experimental bias, donors of different ages were randomly spread across the sequencing lanes.

In this sample, this clonotype turned up many times. No cognate antigen has been identified for it. Base qualities were left out, and no much larger clone turns up one base away. Donors were a few dozen systemically healthy Caucasian individuals from Russia aged about 6 to 100 years. Ten milliliters of peripheral blood were drawn from each donor into EDTA-treated Vacutainer tubes. Ficoll-Paque density-gradient centrifugation was used to isolate PBMCs, with at least 7 million per sample. Total RNA, at least 6 micrograms per sample, was extracted from PBMCs with Trizol reagent. For every donor, flow cytometry on a PBMC aliquot measured the percentage of naive CD45RAhigh/CD27high T cells. The library was obtained by 5' RACE. This sample was sequenced with an Illumina HiSeq 2500. The second PCR ran for roughly 7 to 11 cycles and used a J-beta primer mix along with a sample-barcoded 5' primer. Each TCR beta cDNA molecule received a unique molecular identifier from a template-switch 5' adaptor carrying 12 random nucleotides. Each sample yielded at least 3 million CDR3-containing paired-end reads. First-strand cDNA was synthesized from all RNA with the Mint cDNA synthesis kit, primed by a TRBC-specific oligonucleotide. Following uracil-DNA glycosylase treatment, a first 18-cycle PCR with universal primers M1SS and BC2_uni_R was performed on all cDNA. The published analysis was carried out like this. For normalization, 1 million high-quality reads were randomly selected from each sample, with every read carrying a distinct molecular identifier. Reads sharing molecular identifiers were discarded rather than binned into consensus sequences. MiTCR, with a Q25 quality threshold and the strictest error-elimination algorithm, was used for CDR3 identification, clonotype clustering and error correction. A nonparametric unseen species model using Euler transformation provided a lower-bound estimate of total TCR beta diversity. TCRdb cleaned the public reads at Q25 with fastp, built clones with MiXCR and kept in-frame beta chains. Here each entry gathers all rows of one CDR3 protein and keeps the most common genes and DNA. The V and J calls reflect TCRdb's pipeline rather than the authors' work. This sample gives more than 800,000 distinct CDR3 sequences in total; around 26% of them show up just once. Together, the top ten hold around 16% of the sample.

The full study reports these points: Total diversity estimates from one million sequenced T cells were considered lower bounds and underestimates. As age increased, observed TCR beta diversity per million T cells dropped in a roughly linear way, and a significant reduction was already evident by age 40. Compared with the aged group, the long-lived group had more naive CD4+ T cells, fewer expanded clones and increased TCR diversity, suggesting age selection. A strong correlation was found between observed TCR beta diversity and the percentage of naive T cells measured by flow cytometry. The CMV infection status of donors was not known, potentially confounding age-related changes in expanded clonotypes. Conclusive comparison of naive and antigen-experienced compartments was prevented by the profiling of bulk unsorted PBMCs.

Per the germline V gene (reference sequence), DFQATT is the CDR1 and SNEGSKA is the CDR2. Including the terminal cysteine and phenylalanine, the CDR3 comprises 13 residues. The entry retains the CDR3 DNA only, 39 bases that are in frame from base 1. V loses 5 bases at its end and J loses 5 bases; junction bases beyond the gene matches: 5. What was sequenced was blood. The chain was built from TRBV20-1 and TRBJ2-1; a stretch of 8 junction bases matches TRBD1. The receptor was isolated from a woman of 80 years or more in good health. The base sequence is TGCAGTGCTGCGGACAGGGTACACAATGAGCAGTTCTTC. It encodes CSAADRVHNEQFF.